Sequencing of this T cell receptor beta chain was carried out in a study of T-cell reconstitution after alpha-beta-depleted transplantation in children. This clonotype has at least ten counts. The library targeted TCRbeta and was prepared with unique molecular identifiers. TCRdb itself ran the PCR reads through MiXCR, one entry per CDR3 protein. The data show roughly 220,000 distinct CDR3 sequences, with more than 10% seen just once and 2% to 3% held by the top ten. The V gene lost 3 bases and the J gene lost 4 bases, with 9 bases spanning the gap. This CDR3 region has 13 residues. This chain joins TRBV12-3 or TRBV12-4 and TRBJ2-5, with D possibly TRBD1 on 6 matching bases. Sequencing used PBMCs from the stem cell graft donor, obtained from the stem cell graft. This clonotype originated in a human donor who donated a stem cell graft to a child with acute lymphoblastic leukemia. The CDR3 region has the DNA TGTGCCAGCAGTTTTCAGGGGCGAGAGACCCAGTACTTC. This gives the protein CASSFQGRETQYF.